Listed below are T cell receptor beta chains from one sample, sequenced in a study of T-cell reconstitution after alpha-beta-depleted transplantation in children. A single record per CDR3 protein comes from TCRdb applying MiXCR to the PCR reads. This table holds about 600,000 distinct CDR3 sequences, approximately 13% found once. Sequencing was performed on PBMCs, mostly from graft donor cells, taken 360 days after TCRalphabeta/CD19-depleted stem cell transplant. Receptors originate from a male patient younger than 18 who had a stem cell transplant for acute myeloid leukemia, so the T cells may come from the graft donor. Each CDR3 is given with its conserved first and last residue. D genes are given only for firm matches. The size of a clone is reported for some rows only, either as once, few or many, or as a class for expanded clones.

d_call	v_call	clone_size	j_call	cdr3_aa	cdr3_nt
TRBD2	TRBV27	few	TRBJ2-3	CASSAPGLAGVPDTQYF	TGTGCCAGCTCCGCCCCAGGACTAGCGGGAGTACCAGATACGCAGTATTTT
-	TRBV7-8	many	TRBJ2-1	CASSIAHRGENEQFF	TGTGCCAGCAGCATCGCCCACCGAGGGGAAAATGAGCAGTTCTTC
-	TRBV4-2	many	TRBJ2-1	CASSLSGRADDEQFF	TGTGCCAGCAGCCTATCCGGCAGGGCAGATGATGAGCAGTTCTTC
TRBD1	TRBV24-1	many	TRBJ2-2	CATSDPDRRNTGELFF	TGTGCCACCAGTGACCCGGACAGGAGGAACACCGGGGAGCTGTTTTTT
TRBD2	TRBV20-1	few	TRBJ2-3	CSALAGGQTDTQYF	TGCAGTGCCCTAGCGGGAGGGCAGACAGATACGCAGTATTTT
-	TRBV29-1	many	TRBJ2-3	CSGSSSAGGTDTQYF	TGCAGCGGTTCTAGCTCGGCCGGAGGCACAGATACGCAGTATTTT
TRBD1	TRBV7-8	many	TRBJ2-7	CASSLLDRGTTYEQYF	TGTGCCAGCAGCTTACTGGACAGGGGGACTACCTACGAGCAGTACTTC
TRBD2	TRBV5-1	few	TRBJ2-7	CASSPVLAVSYEQYF	TGCGCCAGCAGCCCTGTTCTAGCGGTCTCCTACGAGCAGTACTTC
TRBD2	TRBV4-3	-	TRBJ2-3	CASSHGGLRERPDTQYF	TGCGCCAGCAGCCATGGGGGATTGCGGGAGAGACCAGATACGCAGTATTTT
TRBD1	TRBV20-1	-	TRBJ2-1	CCARDKRRRQGNNEQFF	TGCTGTGCTAGAGATAAGCGTCGGAGACAGGGGAACAATGAGCAGTTCTTC
-	TRBV28	many	TRBJ2-1	CASQNYNEQFF	TGTGCCAGCCAGAACTACAATGAGCAGTTCTTC
-	TRBV7-8	few	TRBJ2-2	CASSLKGVGANTGELFF	TGTGCCAGCAGCTTGAAAGGGGTTGGGGCGAACACCGGGGAGCTGTTTTTT
-	TRBV2	few	TRBJ2-7	CASTPIRDQSYEQYF	TGTGCCAGCACCCCAATTAGGGACCAGTCCTACGAGCAGTACTTC
-	TRBV29-1	many	TRBJ1-4	CSGLNEKLFF	TGCAGCGGCCTTAATGAAAAACTGTTTTTT
TRBD2	TRBV4-3	-	TRBJ2-5	CASSQVVASGRAIKETQYF	TGCGCCAGCAGCCAAGTTGTGGCTAGCGGGAGGGCCATTAAGGAGACCCAGTACTTC
-	TRBV28	-	TRBJ1-2	CASSFRGYSYTF	TGTGCCAGCAGTTTTAGGGGATACAGCTACACCTTC
TRBD2	TRBV12-3/TRBV12-4	many	TRBJ2-1	CASSRIGTRRNEQFF	TGTGCCAGCAGCCGCATCGGGACTAGACGAAATGAGCAGTTCTTC
-	TRBV7-9	few	TRBJ2-7	CASSVPDNSYEQYF	TGTGCCAGCAGCGTACCCGACAACTCCTACGAGCAGTACTTC
-	TRBV18	few	TRBJ2-7	CASSPTALVLSYEQYF	TGTGCCAGCTCACCGACGGCCCTCGTCCTCTCCTACGAGCAGTACTTC
-	TRBV7-2	many	TRBJ2-1	CVSRGRLGSYNEQFF	TGTGTCTCCCGGGGGCGCCTTGGGTCCTACAATGAGCAGTTCTTC
TRBD1	TRBV25-1	few	TRBJ1-1	CASSMITGGTEAFF	TGTGCCAGCAGTATGATTACAGGGGGCACTGAAGCTTTCTTT
-	TRBV5-5	-	TRBJ1-5	CASSAGTVNQPQHF	TGTGCCAGCAGCGCCGGGACTGTCAATCAGCCCCAGCATTTT
-	TRBV2	many	TRBJ2-7	CASGSTSYEQYF	TGTGCCAGCGGCTCCACCTCCTACGAGCAGTACTTC
TRBD1	TRBV4-1	few	TRBJ1-4	CASSQDGQGDEKLFF	TGCGCCAGCAGCCAAGATGGACAGGGAGATGAAAAACTGTTTTTT
-	TRBV11-2	-	TRBJ2-1	CASSSWINNEQFF	TGTGCCAGCAGCTCTTGGATCAACAATGAGCAGTTCTTC
TRBD1	TRBV6-5	-	TRBJ2-7	CASSYSDRWSAGQYF	TGTGCCAGCAGTTACTCGGACAGGTGGTCTGCCGGGCAGTACTTC
-	TRBV28	few	TRBJ1-1	CASSPGRRMNTEAFF	TGTGCCAGCAGCCCCGGCAGGCGCATGAACACTGAAGCTTTCTTT
-	TRBV6-1	-	TRBJ1-1	CASSQFGFGGPKNTEAFF	TGTGCCAGCAGTCAGTTCGGGTTCGGAGGTCCGAAGAACACTGAAGCTTTCTTT
-	TRBV12-3/TRBV12-4	-	TRBJ2-5	CASTLNGIGGGRETQYF	TGTGCCAGCACCCTTAACGGTATTGGGGGGGGCCGGGAGACCCAGTACTTC
-	TRBV29-1	many	TRBJ2-1	CSVNLLGYEQFF	TGCAGCGTCAACCTTCTAGGGTATGAGCAGTTCTTC
-	TRBV12-3/TRBV12-4	-	TRBJ2-7	CASSFASEIYEQYF	TGTGCCAGCAGTTTCGCTAGCGAGATCTACGAGCAGTACTTC
-	TRBV20-1	few	TRBJ1-5	CSAWDAAGPQHF	TGCAGTGCTTGGGACGCAGCGGGGCCCCAGCATTTT
-	TRBV27	many	TRBJ2-7	CASSLILADSYEQYF	TGTGCCAGCAGTTTGATCCTAGCGGACAGCTACGAGCAGTACTTC
-	TRBV7-7	-	TRBJ2-1	CASRYANEQFF	TGTGCTAGCAGGTACGCCAATGAGCAGTTCTTC
-	TRBV12-3/TRBV12-4	few	TRBJ1-5	CASTRASSNQPQHF	TGTGCCAGCACCCGGGCCTCTAGCAATCAGCCCCAGCATTTT
-	TRBV7-9	few	TRBJ2-4	CAIKGGSLAKNIQYF	TGTGCCATAAAGGGCGGGTCCTTAGCCAAAAACATTCAGTACTTC
-	TRBV4-2	-	TRBJ2-7	CASSPTVLCEQYF	TGTGCCAGCAGCCCAACAGTCCTCTGCGAGCAGTACTTC
-	TRBV28	many	TRBJ2-3	CASGTGTWFEDTQYF	TGTGCCAGCGGCACCGGGACCTGGTTCGAAGATACGCAGTATTTT
-	TRBV12-3/TRBV12-4	few	TRBJ2-6	CASSLFTRLPFSGVLTF	TGTGCCAGCAGTTTATTCACGCGTCTACCTTTCTCCGGTGTCCTGACTTTC
-	TRBV6-6	few	TRBJ2-7	CASTIGYEQYF	TGTGCCAGCACCATAGGGTACGAGCAGTACTTC
TRBD2	TRBV29-1	-	TRBJ2-3	CSGERTRGTDTQYF	TGCAGCGGAGAAAGGACTAGGGGCACAGATACGCAGTATTTT
TRBD2	TRBV20-1	few	TRBJ2-7	CSAREPGLAGIYEQYF	TGCAGTGCTAGAGAACCGGGACTAGCGGGAATCTACGAGCAGTACTTC
-	TRBV13	-	TRBJ2-7	CASSLLGLRGPRTYEQYF	TGTGCCAGCAGCTTATTGGGTCTCAGGGGTCCCAGAACTTACGAGCAGTACTTC
TRBD1	TRBV7-9	-	TRBJ2-1	CASSGGARGPYNEQFF	TGTGCCAGCAGCGGAGGAGCTAGGGGGCCCTACAATGAGCAGTTCTTC
TRBD2	TRBV6-2/TRBV6-3	few	TRBJ2-1	CASSPARTSTNEQFF	TGTGCCAGCAGTCCCGCTCGGACTAGCACGAATGAGCAGTTCTTC
-	TRBV5-1	-	TRBJ1-5	CASSLDALGSGQPQHF	TGCGCCAGCAGCTTGGATGCTTTGGGGAGCGGACAGCCCCAGCATTTT
TRBD2	TRBV20-1	many	TRBJ2-5	CSAGGLANQETQYF	TGCAGTGCTGGCGGACTAGCGAACCAAGAGACCCAGTACTTC
-	TRBV7-6	few	TRBJ2-5	CASSLAGPEGETQYF	TGTGCCAGCAGCTTAGCAGGTCCGGAGGGAGAGACCCAGTACTTC
-	TRBV6-5	few	TRBJ2-1	CASSYSLTENEQFF	TGTGCCAGCAGTTACTCACTCACGGAGAATGAGCAGTTCTTC
-	TRBV6-2/TRBV6-3	-	TRBJ2-3	CASSYPNGRLTDTQYF	TGTGCCAGCAGTTACCCGAACGGGCGATTAACAGATACGCAGTATTTT
-	TRBV7-2	-	TRBJ1-2	CASSRDGRVGGYTF	TGTGCCAGCAGCCGGGACGGGAGGGTGGGAGGCTACACCTTC
-	TRBV28	-	TRBJ2-5	CASSLVHDTRQETQYF	TGTGCCAGCAGTTTAGTTCATGACACGAGACAAGAGACCCAGTACTTC
-	TRBV6-1	few	TRBJ2-2	CASTARGFRGAGELFF	TGTGCCAGCACGGCTAGAGGGTTTAGGGGCGCCGGGGAGCTGTTTTTT
TRBD2	TRBV28	many	TRBJ2-7	CASSRLGLAVSYEQYF	TGTGCCAGCAGTCGGCTGGGACTAGCGGTCTCCTACGAGCAGTACTTC
-	TRBV5-1	-	TRBJ2-2	CASSSIRVTNTGELFF	TGCGCCAGCAGCTCGATTAGGGTGACAAACACCGGGGAGCTGTTTTTT
-	TRBV4-3	-	TRBJ2-4	CASSQEVGRIGKNIQYF	TGCGCCAGCAGCCAAGAGGTGGGCAGGATCGGCAAAAACATTCAGTACTTC
-	TRBV6-5	-	TRBJ2-5	CASSYVSRETQYF	TGTGCCAGCAGTTACGTGAGCCGTGAGACCCAGTACTTC
-	TRBV28	many	TRBJ2-1	CASSLILEQFF	TGTGCCAGCAGTTTAATCCTTGAGCAGTTCTTC
TRBD1	TRBV29-1	-	TRBJ1-1	CSGGQGVMNTEAFF	TGCAGCGGCGGACAGGGGGTAATGAACACTGAAGCTTTCTTT
-	TRBV12-3/TRBV12-4	-	TRBJ2-5	CASRKRPPAGETQYF	TGTGCCAGCAGGAAAAGGCCACCCGCGGGAGAGACCCAGTACTTC